Sequencing of this T cell receptor beta chain was carried out in a study of blood T cell repertoires in COVID-19. Study-wide background: Whether acute or convalescent, the COVID-19 samples came from the United States, Italy and Spain. T cells, B-cell-depleted T cells, or PBMCs supplied cDNA or gDNA.

Original processing notes: By means of reference gene primer amplification, nucleated cell counts were estimated. The assay was immunoSEQ multiplex PCR, and TCRdb's table has in-frame clones only and misses some. The V and J calls and the clone size are those of that table, but D and trimming were determined from the DNA. The sample has 200,000 to 250,000 clones; roughly 81% are singletons. Followed longitudinally, the Seattle patients had been enrolled during active infection. Trimming cost V 0 bases and J 4 bases, with 10 bases left between them. Germline CDR1 reads SGHNT; CDR2 reads YYREEE (reference sequence). The CDR3 contains 14 residues.

The chain combines TRBV5-4 with TRBJ1-1, with unresolved D. Source material: peripheral blood. The source is a woman aged 80 or older with COVID-19, enrolled during active disease. CDR3 loop: CASSLAGRTTEAFF. The CDR3 nucleotides read TGTGCCAGCAGCTTGGCGGGGAGGACCACTGAAGCTTTCTTT.